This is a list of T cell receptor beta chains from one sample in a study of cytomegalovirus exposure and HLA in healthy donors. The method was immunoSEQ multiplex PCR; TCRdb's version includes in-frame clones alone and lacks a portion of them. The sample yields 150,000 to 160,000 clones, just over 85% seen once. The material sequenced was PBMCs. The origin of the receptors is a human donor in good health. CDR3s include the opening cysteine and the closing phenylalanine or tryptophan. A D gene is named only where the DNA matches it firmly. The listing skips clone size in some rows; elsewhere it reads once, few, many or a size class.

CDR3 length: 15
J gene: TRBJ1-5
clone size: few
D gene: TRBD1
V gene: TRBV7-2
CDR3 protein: CASSLGNRGDQPQHF
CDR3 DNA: TGTGCCAGCAGCTTAGGTAACAGGGGTGACCAGCCCCAGCATTTT

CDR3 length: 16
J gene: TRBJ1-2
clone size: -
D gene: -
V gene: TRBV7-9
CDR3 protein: CASSLDRTPVRDGYTF
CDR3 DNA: TGTGCCAGCAGCTTAGACCGGACCCCGGTGCGGGATGGCTACACCTTC

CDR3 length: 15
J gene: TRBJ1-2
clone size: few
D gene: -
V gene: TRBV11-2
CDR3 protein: CASSSSQGRARGYTF
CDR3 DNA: TGTGCCAGCAGCTCAAGCCAGGGCAGGGCTCGAGGCTACACCTTC

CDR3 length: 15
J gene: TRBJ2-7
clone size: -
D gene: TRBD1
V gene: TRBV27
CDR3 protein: CASSLSGTGHYEQYF
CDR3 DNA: TGTGCCAGCAGTTTATCTGGGACAGGTCACTACGAGCAGTACTTC

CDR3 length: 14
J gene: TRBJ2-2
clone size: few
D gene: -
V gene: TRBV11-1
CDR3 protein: CASSLAFNTGELFF
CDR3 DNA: TGTGCCAGCAGCTTAGCCTTCAACACCGGGGAGCTGTTTTTT

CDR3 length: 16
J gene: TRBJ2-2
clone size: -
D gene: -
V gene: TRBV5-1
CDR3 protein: CASSPTTRGNTGELFF
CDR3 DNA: TGCGCCAGCAGCCCGACGACCCGCGGTAACACCGGGGAGCTGTTTTTT

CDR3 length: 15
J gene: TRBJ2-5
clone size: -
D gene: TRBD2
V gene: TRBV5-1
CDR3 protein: CASSNLAGGRETQYF
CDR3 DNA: TGCGCCAGCTCGAACCTAGCGGGGGGGCGAGAGACCCAGTACTTC

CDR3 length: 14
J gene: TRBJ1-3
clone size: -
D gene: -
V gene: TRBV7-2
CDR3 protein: CASSHRDGRNTIYF
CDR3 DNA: TGTGCCAGCAGCCACAGGGATGGAAGAAACACCATATATTTT

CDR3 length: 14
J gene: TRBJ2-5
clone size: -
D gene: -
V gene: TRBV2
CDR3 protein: CASSARGGQETQYF
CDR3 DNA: TGTGCCAGCAGTGCGAGAGGGGGCCAAGAGACCCAGTACTTC

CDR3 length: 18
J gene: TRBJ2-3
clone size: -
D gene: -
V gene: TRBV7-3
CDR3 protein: CASSQWGQFSTSTDTQYF
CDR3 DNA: TGTGCCAGCAGCCAGTGGGGGCAGTTCTCTACCAGCACAGATACGCAGTATTTT

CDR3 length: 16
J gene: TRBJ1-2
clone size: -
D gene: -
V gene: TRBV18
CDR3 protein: CASSPTANQGNYGYTF
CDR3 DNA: TGTGCCAGCTCCCCCACGGCTAATCAGGGAAACTATGGCTACACCTTC

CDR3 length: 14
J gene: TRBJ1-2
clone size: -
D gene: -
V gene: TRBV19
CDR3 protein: CASSIATEASGYTF
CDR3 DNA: TGTGCCAGTAGTATAGCGACAGAAGCAAGCGGCTACACCTTC

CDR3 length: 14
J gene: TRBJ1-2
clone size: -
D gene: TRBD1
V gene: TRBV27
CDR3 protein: CASSFYRGNYGYTF
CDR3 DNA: TGTGCCAGCAGTTTTTACAGGGGAAACTATGGCTACACCTTC

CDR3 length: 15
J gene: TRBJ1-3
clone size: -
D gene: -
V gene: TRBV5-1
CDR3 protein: CASSLEAGTGNTIYF
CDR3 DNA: TGCGCCAGCAGCTTGGAAGCAGGGACTGGAAACACCATATATTTT

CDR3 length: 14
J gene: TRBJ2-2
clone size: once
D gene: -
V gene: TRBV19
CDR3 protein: CASRSSANTGELFF
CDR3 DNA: TGTGCCAGTAGATCGTCGGCGAACACCGGGGAGCTGTTTTTT

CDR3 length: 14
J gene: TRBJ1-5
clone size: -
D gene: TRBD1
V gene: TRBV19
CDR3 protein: CASSDRGGNQPQHF
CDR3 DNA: TGTGCCAGTAGTGACAGGGGGGGCAATCAGCCCCAGCATTTT

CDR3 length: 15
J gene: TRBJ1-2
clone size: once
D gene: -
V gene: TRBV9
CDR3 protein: CASSTPPNRDYGYTF
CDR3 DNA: TGTGCCAGCAGCACCCCGCCCAACAGAGACTATGGCTACACCTTC

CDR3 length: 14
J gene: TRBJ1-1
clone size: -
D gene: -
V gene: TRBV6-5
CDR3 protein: CASSGQGRDTEAFF
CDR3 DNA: TGTGCCAGCAGTGGTCAGGGAAGGGACACTGAAGCTTTCTTT

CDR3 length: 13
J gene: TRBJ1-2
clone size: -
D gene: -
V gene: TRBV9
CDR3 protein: CASSQTGPTGYTF
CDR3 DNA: TGTGCCAGCAGCCAGACAGGACCGACCGGCTACACCTTC

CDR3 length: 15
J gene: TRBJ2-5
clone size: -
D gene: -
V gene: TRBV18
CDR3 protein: CASSPVSVGLETQYF
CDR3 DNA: TGTGCCAGCTCACCGGTCTCAGTTGGTTTGGAGACCCAGTACTTC

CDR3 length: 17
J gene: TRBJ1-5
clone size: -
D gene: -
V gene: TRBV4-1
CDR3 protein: CASSQVPDSGLDQPQHF
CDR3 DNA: TGCGCCAGCAGCCAAGTCCCCGACAGTGGCCTCGATCAGCCCCAGCATTTT

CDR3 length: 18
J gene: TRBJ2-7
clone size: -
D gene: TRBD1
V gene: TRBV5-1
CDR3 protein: CASSPGQGAGASSYEQYF
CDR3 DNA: TGCGCCAGCAGCCCCGGACAGGGTGCGGGTGCGAGCTCCTACGAGCAGTACTTC

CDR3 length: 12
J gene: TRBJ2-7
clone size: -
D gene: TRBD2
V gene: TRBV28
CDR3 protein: CASGGGAYEQYF
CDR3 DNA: TGTGCCAGCGGGGGAGGGGCTTACGAGCAGTACTTC

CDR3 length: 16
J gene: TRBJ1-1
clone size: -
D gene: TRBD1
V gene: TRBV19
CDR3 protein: CASSIARRQGATEAFF
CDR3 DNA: TGTGCCAGTAGTATAGCCCGGCGACAGGGGGCCACTGAAGCTTTCTTT

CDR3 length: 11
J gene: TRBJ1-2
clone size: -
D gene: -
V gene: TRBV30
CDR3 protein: CAWSPSYGYTF
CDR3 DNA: TGTGCCTGGAGCCCTTCCTATGGCTACACCTTC

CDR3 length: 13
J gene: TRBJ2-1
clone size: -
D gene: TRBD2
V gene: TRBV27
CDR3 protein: CASTGLAGREQFF
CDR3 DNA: TGTGCCAGCACCGGACTAGCGGGTAGGGAGCAGTTCTTC

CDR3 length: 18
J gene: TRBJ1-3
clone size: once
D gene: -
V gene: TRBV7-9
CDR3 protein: CASSLGMGLTESGNTIYF
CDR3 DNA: TGTGCCAGCAGCTTAGGAATGGGGCTGACAGAGTCTGGAAACACCATATATTTT

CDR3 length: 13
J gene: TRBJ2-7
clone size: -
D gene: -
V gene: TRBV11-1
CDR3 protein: CASSVTGSYEQYF
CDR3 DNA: TGTGCCAGCAGCGTTACAGGGAGCTACGAGCAGTACTTC

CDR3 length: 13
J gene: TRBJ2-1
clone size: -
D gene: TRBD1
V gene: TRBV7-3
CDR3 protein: CASSLDREYEQFF
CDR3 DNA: TGTGCCAGCAGCTTAGACAGGGAATATGAGCAGTTCTTC

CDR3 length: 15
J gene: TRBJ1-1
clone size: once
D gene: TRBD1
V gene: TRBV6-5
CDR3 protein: CASSSRWTGNTEAFF
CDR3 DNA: TGTGCCAGCAGCTCTCGATGGACAGGGAACACTGAAGCTTTCTTT

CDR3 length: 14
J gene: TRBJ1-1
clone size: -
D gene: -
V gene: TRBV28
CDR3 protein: CASTGLELNTEAFF
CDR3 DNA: TGTGCCAGTACAGGGTTAGAATTGAACACTGAAGCTTTCTTT

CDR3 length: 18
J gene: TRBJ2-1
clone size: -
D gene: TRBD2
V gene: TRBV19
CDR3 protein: CASSLHSGLALSYNEQFF
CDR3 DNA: TGTGCCAGTAGTCTTCACTCCGGACTAGCGCTTTCCTACAATGAGCAGTTCTTC

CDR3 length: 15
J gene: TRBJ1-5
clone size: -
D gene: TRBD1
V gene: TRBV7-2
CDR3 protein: CASSFTTGGSQPQHF
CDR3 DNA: TGTGCCAGCAGCTTTACGACAGGGGGCAGTCAGCCCCAGCATTTT

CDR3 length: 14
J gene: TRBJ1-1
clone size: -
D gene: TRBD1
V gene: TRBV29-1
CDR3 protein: CSTFFPGQAAEAFF
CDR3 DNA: TGCAGCACTTTCTTTCCGGGACAGGCGGCAGAAGCTTTCTTT

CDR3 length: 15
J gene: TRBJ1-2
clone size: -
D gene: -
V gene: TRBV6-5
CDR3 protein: CASSSAGAESYGYTF
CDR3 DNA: TGTGCCAGCAGTTCAGCAGGGGCGGAGAGCTATGGCTACACCTTC

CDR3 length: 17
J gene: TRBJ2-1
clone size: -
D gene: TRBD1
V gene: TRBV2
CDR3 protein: CASSVDRGLLVGDEQFF
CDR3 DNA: TGTGCCAGCAGTGTGGACAGGGGGCTATTAGTCGGTGATGAGCAGTTCTTC

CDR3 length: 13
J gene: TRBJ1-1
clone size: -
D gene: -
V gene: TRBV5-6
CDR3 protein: CASSLGQDNEAFF
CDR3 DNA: TGTGCCAGCAGCTTGGGACAGGACAATGAAGCTTTCTTT

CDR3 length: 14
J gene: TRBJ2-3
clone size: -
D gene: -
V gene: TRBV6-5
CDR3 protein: CASRPGARTDTQYF
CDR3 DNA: TGTGCCAGCAGACCAGGGGCGCGCACAGATACGCAGTATTTT

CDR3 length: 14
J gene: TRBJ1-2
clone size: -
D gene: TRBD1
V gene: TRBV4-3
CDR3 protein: CASSQGGQGSGYTF
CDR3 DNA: TGCGCCAGCAGCCAAGGGGGACAGGGGAGTGGCTACACCTTC

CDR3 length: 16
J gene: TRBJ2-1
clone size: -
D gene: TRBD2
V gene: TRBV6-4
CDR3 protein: CASSDSRTSDYNEQFF
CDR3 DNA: TGTGCCAGCAGTGACTCAAGGACTAGCGACTACAATGAGCAGTTCTTC

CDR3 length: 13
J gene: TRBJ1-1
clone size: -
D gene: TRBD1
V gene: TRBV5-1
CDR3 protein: CASSIGGSTEAFF
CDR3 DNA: TGCGCCAGCAGCATAGGGGGCTCCACTGAAGCTTTCTTT

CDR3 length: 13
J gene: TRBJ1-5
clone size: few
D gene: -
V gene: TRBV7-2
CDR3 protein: CASSLGASQAQHF
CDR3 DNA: TGTGCCAGCAGCTTAGGAGCCTCTCAGGCCCAGCATTTT

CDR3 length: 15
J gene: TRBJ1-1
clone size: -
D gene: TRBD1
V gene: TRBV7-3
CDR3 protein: CASSLTGSLNTEAFF
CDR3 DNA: TGTGCCAGCAGCTTGACAGGGTCGTTGAACACTGAAGCTTTCTTT

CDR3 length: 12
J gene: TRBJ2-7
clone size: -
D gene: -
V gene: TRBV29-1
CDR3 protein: CSVDGAAYEQYF
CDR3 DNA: TGCAGCGTTGATGGGGCAGCCTACGAGCAGTACTTC

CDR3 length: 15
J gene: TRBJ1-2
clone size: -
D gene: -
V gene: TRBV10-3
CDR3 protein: CAISEGGLGNYGYTF
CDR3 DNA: TGTGCCATTTCCGAGGGGGGGCTGGGTAACTATGGCTACACCTTC